This passage covers 27 T cell receptor beta chains from one sample sequenced in a study of cytomegalovirus exposure and HLA in healthy donors. The PCR was carried out with 60 Vbeta primers and 13 Jbeta primers. Sequencing was performed with immunoSEQ multiplex PCR; in TCRdb, only in-frame clones are kept and a portion is missing. The sample yields around 110,000 clones, about 79% seen once. Sequences were obtained from PBMCs. The receptors here all came from a man younger than 40 in good health and CMV-seropositive.

CDR3 residues: CASSRTYNYGYTF. The CDR3 coding sequence is TGTGCCAGCTCACGGACATATAACTATGGCTACACCTTC. The V and J genes are TRBV18 and TRBJ1-2; TRBD1 is a possible D gene (5 bases). Deletions cut 4 bases from V and 1 base from J, with 7 bases between. The germline CDR1 and CDR2 sequences are KGHSH and LQKENI. The CDR3 has 13 residues.

The V call is TRBV27, the J call TRBJ2-7; D remains ambiguous. Trimming took off 2 bases at V and 3 bases at J, with 5 bases between the two ends. Germline V CDR1 and CDR2: MNHEY, SMNVEV (reference sequence). The CDR3 has 12 amino acids. CDR3 nucleotides: TGTGCCAGCAGTTTAAGAGGCTACGAGCAGTACTTC. Amino acid sequence: CASSLRGYEQYF.

This clone appeared a few times. V gene TRBV19 combines with J gene TRBJ2-1; 9 positions agree with TRBD2. The V gene end was trimmed by 4 bases and the J gene end by 8 bases; junction bases not matched to a gene: 6. CDR3 size: 14 residues. The germline V gene encodes CDR1 LNHDA and CDR2 SQIVND (reference sequence). CDR3: CASSTEREVDEQFF. The DNA for the CDR3 is TGTGCCAGTAGTACGGAGCGGGAGGTCGATGAGCAGTTCTTC.

The rearrangement joins TRBV9 to TRBJ1-1; D unclear. Germline CDR1 SGDLS, CDR2 YYNGEE. The CDR3 runs 15 residues. Trimming cost V 0 bases and J 5 bases, with 14 bases left between them. The CDR3 reads CASSVAPRSETEAFF. The CDR3 nucleotides are TGTGCCAGCAGCGTAGCCCCTAGGTCAGAGACTGAAGCTTTCTTT.

The chain uses TRBV19 and TRBJ2-3; D is perhaps TRBD1 (6 bases). The CDR3 extends over 15 amino acids. Trimming took off 5 bases at V and 2 bases at J, with 14 bases between the two ends. Germline CDR1 LNHDA, CDR2 SQIVND (reference sequence). CDR3 DNA: TGTGCCAGTAGTTTCACACGGACAGACACAGATACGCAGTATTTT. This sequence encodes CASSFTRTDTDTQYF.

This clone was recorded only once. The CDR3 loop is CASSLGTSGGLYEQFF. In nucleotides, the CDR3 is TGTGCCAGCAGTTTGGGGACTAGCGGAGGCCTCTATGAGCAGTTCTTC. The genes are TRBV27 and TRBJ2-1; 11 bases match TRBD2. The CDR3 has 16 residues. V lost 3 bases, J lost 8 bases, and 9 bases stayed unmatched. The V gene's germline CDR1 is MNHEY and CDR2 SMNVEV (reference sequence).

This clone was recorded only once. CDR3 bases: TGCGCCAGCAGCCAAGTCCCTACCCACGGAGAGACCCAGTACTTC. It codes for CASSQVPTHGETQYF. This sequence joins TRBV4-1 and TRBJ2-5; D is unresolved. The V and J ends lost 1 base and 4 bases respectively, with 13 bases between them. CDR3 size: 15 residues. Germline V CDR1 and CDR2: MGHRA, YSYEKL.

The chain couples TRBV5-6 to TRBJ2-5; tentatively, D is TRBD2 (6 bases). TRBJ2-7 explains the end of the DNA better; the J call may be wrong. The CDR3 length is 15 residues. Germline V gene data show CDR1 as SGHDT and CDR2 as YYEEEE. This CDR3 is CASSPLEGGSYEQYF. CDR3 DNA sequence: TGTGCCAGCAGCCCCTTGGAGGGAGGTTCCTACGAGCAGTACTTC.

This chain joins TRBV15 and TRBJ2-1; the match to TRBD2 covers 7 bases. V shed 5 bases, J shed 4 bases, and the junction held 5 bases outside the gene matches. Germline V lookup: CDR1 LNHNV, CDR2 YYDKDF (reference sequence). The CDR3 length is 14 residues. CDR3 protein: CATSVRGEYNEQFF. CDR3 nucleotides: TGTGCCACCAGCGTCCGGGGGGAATACAATGAGCAGTTCTTC. Combining the CDR3 with reference TRBV15 and TRBJ2-1 gives the whole variable domain DAMVIQNPRYQVTQFGKPVTLSCSQTLNHNVMYWYQQKSSQAPKLLFHYYDKDFNNEADTPDNFQSRRPNTSFCFLDIRSPGLGDTAMYLCATSVRGEYNEQFFGPGTRLTVL.

The rearrangement links TRBV5-1 to TRBJ2-2, with a tentative D call TRBD1 (6 bases). Germline lookup yields CDR1 SGHRS and CDR2 YFSETQ. The CDR3 sequence is 14 residues long. Trimming took 6 bases from V and 1 from J, leaving 10 bases between them. In DNA form, the CDR3 reads TGCGCCAGCACGGAGACAGGGAACACCGGGGAGCTGTTTTTT. Translated: CASTETGNTGELFF. Full variable domain (outside the CDR3, taken from reference TRBV5-1 and TRBJ2-2): KAGVTQTPRYLIKTRGQQVTLSCSPISGHRSVSWYQQTPGQGLQFLFEYFSETQRNKGNFPGRFSGRQFSNSRSEMNVSTLELGDSALYLCASTETGNTGELFFGEGSRLTVL.

This chain uses TRBV2 with TRBJ1-1; no clear D gene. V lost 6 bases to trimming and J lost 0 bases, with 14 bases between them. The CDR3 runs 15 residues. Germline V gives CDR1 SNHLY, CDR2 FYNNEI. In nucleotides, the CDR3 is TGTGCCAGCAGGGTCGCGAGGTTCATGAACACTGAAGCTTTCTTT. The encoded protein is CASRVARFMNTEAFF. The whole variable domain, filled in from reference TRBV2 and TRBJ1-1, reads EPEVTQTPSHQVTQMGQEVILRCVPISNHLYFYWYRQILGQKVEFLVSFYNNEISEKSEIFDDQFSVERPDGSNFTLKIRSTKLEDSAMYFCASRVARFMNTEAFFGQGTRLTVV.

This chain uses TRBV28 with TRBJ2-1; D might be TRBD1 (6 bases). This CDR3 comprises 14 residues. V lost 5 bases, J lost 9 bases, and 17 bases lay in between. Germline CDR1 is MDHEN and CDR2 is SYDVKM. CDR3 nucleotides: TGTGCCAGCAGTCCGGCAGGGGAAGGGTTTGAGCAGTTCTTC. Amino acid sequence: CASSPAGEGFEQFF.

The chain has TRBV6-4 and TRBJ1-1; D not certain. V was clipped by 0 bases and J by 8 bases, with 10 bases between them. The CDR3 sequence is 13 residues long. Germline CDR1 is MRHNA and CDR2 is SNTAGT. The CDR3 protein is CASSDSERTEAFF. CDR3 coding DNA: TGTGCCAGCAGTGACTCCGAGAGAACCGAAGCTTTCTTT.

In its sample, this clone was seen a few times. This chain joins TRBV4-1 and TRBJ1-2; 8 bases are shared with TRBD1. The CDR3 contains 13 residues. Germline CDR1 MGHRA, CDR2 YSYEKL. Trimming at V came to 3 bases and at J to 8 bases, leaving 5 bases not matched to a gene. CDR3 sequence reads: CASSQTGAGGYTF. CDR3 nucleotides: TGCGCCAGCAGCCAGACAGGGGCTGGGGGCTACACCTTC.

On this clone: The same CDR3 can be traced to other DNA sequences in this sample. The chain recombines TRBV7-2 with TRBJ1-1, with D possibly matching TRBD1 (5 bases). This CDR3 contains 14 residues. Between the trimmed V and J ends, which lost 5 bases and 1 base, there was a span of 11 bases. Per the germline V gene, CDR1 is SGHTA and CDR2 is FQGNSA. DNA for the CDR3: TGTGCCAGCAGCCCTGGGGCAGCGAACACTGAAGCTTTCTTT. It encodes CASSPGAANTEAFF.

This chain links TRBV5-1 with TRBJ1-1, with TRBD1 as a possible D gene (6 bases). CDR3 length: 10 residues. Trimming left V 8 bases short and J 8 bases short, with 10 bases between. Per the germline V gene, CDR1 is SGHRS and CDR2 is YFSETQ. The CDR3: CARNRVEAFF. The CDR3 region has the DNA TGCGCCAGGAACAGGGTAGAAGCTTTCTTT.

CDR3 sequence reads: CASSQTAPGGQTQYF. In nucleotides, the CDR3 is TGTGCCAGCTCACAGACCGCTCCGGGGGGACAGACCCAGTACTTC. J is TRBJ2-5 and V is TRBV18; 7 nucleotides match TRBD2. The CDR3 runs 15 residues. Germline loops: CDR1 KGHSH, CDR2 LQKENI. The junction had 11 bases not matched to a gene; V was cut back by 4 bases and J by 6 bases.

The chain has TRBV29-1 and TRBJ1-2; D is possibly TRBD1 (5 bases). Per the germline V gene, CDR1 is SQVTM and CDR2 is ANQGSEA. This CDR3 has 14 residues. V lost 4 bases and J 0 bases, leaving 12 bases between the germline ends. The CDR3, as DNA: TGCAGCGTTGCAGGGAACTGGGCTAACTATGGCTACACCTTC. It translates to CSVAGNWANYGYTF. The variable domain in full, completed from reference TRBV29-1 and TRBJ1-2, reads SAVISQKPSRDICQRGTSLTIQCQVDSQVTMMFWYRQQPGQSLTLIATANQGSEATYESGFVIDKFPISRPNLTFSTLTVSNMSPEDSSIYLCSVAGNWANYGYTFGSGTRLTVV.

J is TRBJ1-2 and V is TRBV6-5, with no clear D. In germline, CDR1 is MNHEY, CDR2 SVGAGI. The CDR3 length is 13 residues. V lost 7 bases and J 5 bases, leaving 14 bases between the germline ends. The DNA of the CDR3 is TGTGCCAGCACCCTAAACGCGGAGTATGGCTACACCTTC. Its protein product is CASTLNAEYGYTF.

This clone is a singleton in its sample. The junction departs from the called germline gene at one end, perhaps through a read error. Additional DNA sequences in this sample encode the identical CDR3. This chain joins TRBV11-2 and TRBJ1-1; a possible D gene is TRBD1 (6 bases). CDR3 length equals 17 residues. In germline, CDR1 is SGHAT, CDR2 FQNNGV. CDR3 protein: CASSLALSRRGSGGAFF. The CDR3 nucleotides read TGTGCCAGCAGCTTAGCCTTATCGCGCAGGGGCTCTGGTGGAGCTTTCTTC.

The table lists this clone with a few counts. One end of the junction does not line up with germline, which may come from a read error. This chain connects TRBV7-7 to TRBJ2-1, with 12 bases fitting TRBD2. This CDR3 region has 15 residues. CDR1 is SSHAT and CDR2 is FNYEAQ in the germline V gene (reference sequence). The CDR3 loop is CASSLSLAGGNEQFF. The CDR3 DNA sequence: TGTGCTAGCAGCTTAAGTCTAGCGGGGGGGAATGAGCAGTTCTTC.

J is TRBJ2-5 and V is TRBV7-2; no definite D call. This CDR3 is built from 13 residues. Trimming stripped 5 bases from V and 0 bases from J, with 7 bases between. Germline lookup yields CDR1 SGHTA and CDR2 FQGNSA. The CDR3 DNA reads TGTGCCAGCAGCCCCCTTCACCAAGAGACCCAGTACTTC. This codes for CASSPLHQETQYF. Using reference TRBV7-2 and TRBJ2-5 for the parts outside the CDR3, the full variable domain is GAGVSQSPSNKVTEKGKDVELRCDPISGHTALYWYRQSLGQGLEFLIYFQGNSAPDKSGLPSDRFSAERTGGSVSTLTIQRTQQEDSAVYLCASSPLHQETQYFGPGTRLLVL.

The chain recombines TRBV29-1 with TRBJ1-2; D is unclear. The ends were cut back, 3 bases at V and 0 bases at J, with 8 bases in the middle. The CDR3 runs to 13 residues. The germline V gene encodes CDR1 SQVTM and CDR2 ANQGSEA. The CDR3 region has the DNA TGCAGCGTTGACAGGTCGCCTAACTATGGCTACACCTTC. Translating it yields CSVDRSPNYGYTF.

This chain links TRBV7-9 with TRBJ2-7, with D perhaps matching TRBD1 (6 bases). The CDR3 contains 14 residues. Germline loops: CDR1 SEHNR, CDR2 FQNEAQ (reference sequence). The ends were cut back, 5 bases at V and 4 bases at J, with 15 bases in the middle. The CDR3 sequence: CASSQGSGRYEQYF. The CDR3 DNA reads TGTGCCAGCAGCCAGGGGTCCGGACGATACGAGCAGTACTTC. The variable domain in full, with the rest retrieved from reference TRBV7-9 and TRBJ2-7, is DTGVSQNPRHKITKRGQNVTFRCDPISEHNRLYWYRQTLGQGPEFLTYFQNEAQLEKSRLLSDRFSAERPKGSFSTLEIQRTEQGDSAMYLCASSQGSGRYEQYFGPGTRLTVT.

The genes are TRBV6-5 and TRBJ2-7; the D gene is possibly TRBD2 (5 bases). Germline V gene lookup returns CDR1 MNHEY and CDR2 SVGAGI. Trimming removed 0 bases from V and 5 bases from J, with 8 bases in between. The CDR3 contains 13 residues. The CDR3 DNA sequence: TGTGCCAGCAGTTACTCGAATAGCGACGAGCAGTACTTC. It codes for CASSYSNSDEQYF.

This clone was seen a handful of times. The gene calls are TRBV18 and TRBJ2-1; D gene ambiguous. CDR1 is KGHSH and CDR2 is LQKENI in the germline V gene. The CDR3 is 15 amino acids. V was pared by 4 bases and J by 1 base, with 11 bases between. The DNA for the CDR3 is TGTGCCAGCTCACGGTCAGCGAATTCCTACAATGAGCAGTTCTTC. It codes for CASSRSANSYNEQFF.

The genes are TRBV28 and TRBJ1-2, with 9 bases lining up with TRBD1. Per germline, CDR1 MDHEN and CDR2 SYDVKM. The length of the CDR3 is 15 residues. J gave up 2 bases and V 9 bases, and 10 bases lay outside the gene matches. CDR3 sequence reads: CASLPGQGTNYGYTF. CDR3 nucleotides: TGTGCCAGTCTCCCGGGACAGGGTACAAACTATGGCTACACCTTC.